Following are 32 T cell receptor beta chains from one sample sequenced in a study of blood T cell repertoires in COVID-19. Only in-frame clones appear in the TCRdb table, and some are missing; sequencing was by immunoSEQ multiplex PCR. The sample contains just over 300,000 clones, over 85% of which appear only once. Sequenced sample: peripheral blood. The receptors stem from a woman aged 25 to 45 with COVID-19, enrolled during active disease.

The J gene is TRBJ2-1, the V gene TRBV18, with TRBD1 matching 7 bases. The V gene's germline CDR1 is KGHSH and CDR2 LQKENI. Trimming took 1 base from V and 2 from J; bases not matched to a gene: 11. The CDR3 is 18 residues long. CDR3 in DNA: TGTGCCAGCTCACCACGGACAACCCCACAGGGGCCCTACAATGAGCAGTTCTTC. Its protein product is CASSPRTTPQGPYNEQFF.

J is TRBJ2-5 and V is TRBV5-1; tentatively, D is TRBD1 (6 bases). Germline assignment: CDR1 SGHRS and CDR2 YFSETQ. The CDR3 length is 15 residues. V was pared by 4 bases and J by 4 bases, with 17 bases between. CDR3 DNA: TGCGCCAGCAGCACCACCCGACAGGTGGGAGAGACCCAGTACTTC. It codes for CASSTTRQVGETQYF.

The chain is built from TRBV5-6 and TRBJ1-5; D might be TRBD1 (5 bases). CDR3 length equals 14 residues. Germline V lookup: CDR1 SGHDT, CDR2 YYEEEE. V shed 0 bases and J shed 3 bases, with 7 bases lying between them. The DNA of the CDR3 is TGTGCCAGCAGCTTGGTAGGGGACAATCAGCCCCAGCATTTT. It translates to CASSLVGDNQPQHF. Filled out from reference TRBV5-6 and TRBJ1-5, the complete variable domain reads DAGVTQSPTHLIKTRGQQVTLRCSPKSGHDTVSWYQQALGQGPQFIFQYYEEEERQRGNFPDRFSGHQFPNYSSELNVNALLLGDSALYLCASSLVGDNQPQHFGDGTRLSIL.

V is TRBV4-1 and J is TRBJ2-7, with TRBD1 matching over 8 bases. Germline V gene sequence: CDR1 MGHRA, CDR2 YSYEKL. This CDR3 spans 15 amino acids. Trimming removed 1 base from V and 6 bases from J; junction bases left unmatched: 8. The chain's CDR3 is CASSQVQTGALEQYF. As DNA, the CDR3 is TGCGCCAGCAGCCAAGTACAGACAGGGGCTCTCGAGCAGTACTTC.

The chain links TRBV14 to TRBJ2-7, with a weak D call TRBD2 (5 bases). Trimming removed 1 base from V and 5 bases from J, with 9 bases in between. The germline CDR1 and CDR2 sequences are SGHDN and FVKESK. CDR3 size: 13 residues. The CDR3 loop reads CASSQVLAHEQYF. The CDR3 nucleotides read TGTGCCAGCAGCCAAGTGCTAGCCCACGAGCAGTACTTC. Full variable domain (outside the CDR3, taken from reference TRBV14 and TRBJ2-7): EAGVTQFPSHSVIEKGQTVTLRCDPISGHDNLYWYRRVMGKEIKFLLHFVKESKQDESGMPNNRFLAERTGGTYSTLKVQPAELEDSGVYFCASSQVLAHEQYFGPGTRLTVT.

The chain joins TRBV7-9 to TRBJ1-1, with D perhaps TRBD1 (5 bases). The CDR3 sequence is 13 residues long. Germline V gene data show CDR1 as SEHNR and CDR2 as FQNEAQ (reference sequence). Trimming stripped 7 bases from V and 2 bases from J, with 11 bases between. For the CDR3, the DNA is TGTGCCAGCACCCTGACAGAAAACACTGAAGCTTTCTTT. Translating gives CASTLTENTEAFF.

The chain links TRBV6-2 or TRBV6-3 to TRBJ1-6; a possible D gene is TRBD1 (5 bases). The CDR3 has 17 amino acids. Trimming took off 0 bases at V and 10 bases at J, with 19 bases between the two ends. CDR1 MNHEY and CDR2 SVGEGT come from the germline V gene. The CDR3 nucleotides are TGTGCCAGCAGTTACTCTATTGGAGTCACAGGCTGGTCACCCCTCCACTTT. It specifies CASSYSIGVTGWSPLHF.

V usage is TRBV19 and J usage is TRBJ1-1; 8 nucleotides align to TRBD1. J was trimmed by 1 base and V by 2 bases; bases with no gene match: 0. CDR3 length equals 14 residues. Germline V lookup: CDR1 LNHDA, CDR2 SQIVND (reference sequence). CDR3 residues: CASSIQGANTEAFF. The DNA of the CDR3 is TGTGCCAGTAGTATACAGGGGGCGAACACTGAAGCTTTCTTT. Looking up the rest from reference TRBV19 and TRBJ1-1 gives the full variable domain: DGGITQSPKYLFRKEGQNVTLSCEQNLNHDAMYWYRQDPGQGLRLIYYSQIVNDFQKGDIAEGYSVSREKKESFPLTVTSAQKNPTAFYLCASSIQGANTEAFFGQGTRLTVV.

The gene calls are TRBV4-3 and TRBJ1-5; a weak D match, TRBD1 (5 bases). The CDR3 extends over 15 amino acids. Trimming left V 0 bases short and J 4 bases short, with 10 bases between. Germline V gene data show CDR1 as LGHNA and CDR2 as YSLEER. CDR3 DNA: TGCGCCAGCAGCCAAGATGGACAATCGAATCAGCCCCAGCATTTT. Translated: CASSQDGQSNQPQHF.

This clone was recorded once. V gene TRBV7-9 combines with J gene TRBJ1-2, with TRBD1 matching 8 bases. The CDR3 spans 14 residues. V dropped 4 bases and J dropped 4; count of bases not matched to a gene: 5. CDR1 is SEHNR and CDR2 is FQNEAQ in the germline V gene (reference sequence). CDR3: CASSSRTGSYGYTF. The CDR3 DNA sequence: TGTGCCAGCAGCTCCCGGACAGGGAGCTATGGCTACACCTTC.

This rearrangement joins TRBV20-1 to TRBJ1-1, with D unresolved. The CDR3 is 11 amino acids. Germline CDR1 DFQATT, CDR2 SNEGSKA (reference sequence). With 6 bases removed from V and 5 bases from J, the gap between germline ends came to 10 bases. CDR3 loop: CSAFQWTEAFF. CDR3 in DNA: TGCAGTGCATTCCAGTGGACTGAAGCTTTCTTT.

This chain connects TRBV24-1 to TRBJ2-5; no clear D gene. The CDR3 spans 15 residues. Per the germline V gene, CDR1 is KGHDR and CDR2 is SFDVKD. V was cut by 3 bases and J by 5 bases, with 15 bases left in between. The CDR3 DNA reads as TGTGCCACCAGTGATCGCGCTAGGAACGGCGAGACCCAGTACTTC. Encoded protein: CATSDRARNGETQYF.

CDR3 protein: CASSQAASGGASEQFF. CDR3 sequence (DNA): TGTGCCAGCAGCCAAGCGGCAAGCGGGGGGGCGTCAGAGCAGTTCTTC. The rearrangement joins TRBV3-1 (or the pseudogene TRBV3-2) to TRBJ2-1; TRBD2 agrees at 10 bases. CDR3 length: 16 amino acids. Germline trimming cut 1 base from V and 10 bases from J; bases unmatched to any gene: 10. Germline CDR1 reads LGHDT; CDR2 reads YNNKEL (reference sequence).

The V gene is TRBV6-5, the J gene TRBJ1-2; D possibly corresponds to TRBD1 (6 bases). CDR1 MNHEY and CDR2 SVGAGI come from the germline V gene. The germline V and J ends were trimmed by 4 bases and 0 bases, with 15 bases remaining between them. This CDR3 has 16 amino acids. In nucleotides, the CDR3 is TGTGCCAGCAGTTTCACCGGGACACCTACTAACTATGGCTACACCTTC. The encoded protein is CASSFTGTPTNYGYTF.

J is TRBJ2-3 and V is TRBV10-3; TRBD2 is a possible D gene (6 bases). V gave up 2 bases and J gave up 4 bases, with 10 bases separating them. This CDR3 region has 14 residues. In germline, CDR1 is ENHRY, CDR2 SYGVKD. The CDR3 region has the DNA TGTGCCATCAGTGAGAGGACTACCTCAGATACGCAGTATTTT. It encodes CAISERTTSDTQYF.

V and J are TRBV9 and TRBJ2-7, with a possible D match to TRBD1 (7 bases). Trimming stripped 4 bases from V and 9 bases from J, with 23 bases between. This CDR3 spans 15 amino acids. Germline V CDR1 and CDR2: SGDLS, YYNGEE. The CDR3 protein is CASSPFPTGSEGQYF. The CDR3 nucleotides read TGTGCCAGCAGCCCCTTTCCGACAGGGTCGGAGGGGCAGTACTTC. The whole variable domain, remainder taken from reference TRBV9 and TRBJ2-7, is DSGVTQTPKHLITATGQRVTLRCSPRSGDLSVYWYQQSLDQGLQFLIQYYNGEERAKGNILERFSAQQFPDLHSELNLSSLELGDSALYFCASSPFPTGSEGQYFGPGTRLTVT.

This sequence joins TRBV6-5 and TRBJ1-1, with 7 bases lining up with TRBD1. CDR1 is MNHEY and CDR2 is SVGAGI in the germline V gene. There are 13 residues in the CDR3. The V segment lost 10 bases and the J segment 3 bases; nucleotides outside the gene matches: 8. The CDR3: CATLKGAYTEAFF. The CDR3 DNA reads TGTGCCACATTGAAGGGGGCCTACACTGAAGCTTTCTTT.

This clone was seen a single time. The CDR3 sequence: CASSGIRDRGTGELFF. CDR3 DNA sequence: TGTGCCAGTAGTGGAATCCGGGACAGGGGGACCGGGGAGCTGTTTTTT. This chain connects TRBV19 to TRBJ2-2; TRBD1 aligns across 11 bases. The trim removed 5 bases at V and 5 bases at J, leaving 7 bases unmatched. The length of the CDR3 is 16 residues. CDR1 LNHDA and CDR2 SQIVND come from the germline V gene (reference sequence).

The chain carries TRBV19 and TRBJ2-1; 7 nucleotides match TRBD1. Germline assignment: CDR1 LNHDA and CDR2 SQIVND (reference sequence). V shed 4 bases and J 4 bases; nucleotides not matched to a gene: 7. The CDR3 is 15 residues long. The DNA of the CDR3 is TGTGCCAGTAGTAATGGAGGACAGGTGTACAATGAGCAGTTCTTC. Amino acids: CASSNGGQVYNEQFF.

The rearrangement links TRBV25-1 to TRBJ2-3; a weak D match, TRBD2 (6 bases). Germline values: CDR1 MGHDK, CDR2 SYGVNS. Trimming took 5 bases from V and 1 from J, leaving 10 bases between them. The CDR3 is 14 amino acids. The CDR3 bases are TGTGCCAGCAGTTCGACGGGGGGCACAGATACGCAGTATTTT. Translation: CASSSTGGTDTQYF.

J is TRBJ1-1 and V is TRBV9; D possibly corresponds to TRBD1 (6 bases). CDR1 and CDR2 (germline): SGDLS, YYNGEE. The CDR3 runs to 13 residues. Trimming pared 0 bases from V and 11 bases from J, leaving 14 bases between. Here the CDR3 DNA reads TGTGCCAGCAGCGTAGACCTGGGACAACGGGCTTTCTTT. Encoded protein: CASSVDLGQRAFF. Variable domain in full (rest from reference TRBV9 and TRBJ1-1): DSGVTQTPKHLITATGQRVTLRCSPRSGDLSVYWYQQSLDQGLQFLIQYYNGEERAKGNILERFSAQQFPDLHSELNLSSLELGDSALYFCASSVDLGQRAFFGQGTRLTVV.

The rearrangement links TRBV11-3 to TRBJ2-3; D is perhaps TRBD1 (6 bases). Trimming removed 9 bases at V and 7 bases at J, with 14 bases between. This CDR3 is 12 amino acids long. Germline lookup yields CDR1 SGHNT and CDR2 YENEEA. CDR3 DNA: TGTGCCAGTTCTACCAGGGGCTATACGCAGTATTTT. Its protein product is CASSTRGYTQYF.

The J gene is TRBJ1-4, the V gene TRBV5-1, with D unclear. This CDR3 contains 14 residues. V was trimmed by 4 bases and J by 0 bases, leaving 7 bases between them. Germline lookup yields CDR1 SGHRS and CDR2 YFSETQ. CDR3 in amino acids: CASSEQATNEKLFF. In nucleotides, the CDR3 is TGCGCCAGCAGCGAGCAGGCAACTAATGAAAAACTGTTTTTT.

The DNA of the CDR3 is TGTGCCAGCAGTGACACTGGGGGCGTAAACTATGGCTACACCTTC. Its protein product is CASSDTGGVNYGYTF. This chain links TRBV6-1 with TRBJ1-2; D is possibly TRBD1 (6 bases). Per the germline V gene, CDR1 is MNHNS and CDR2 is SASEGT. The CDR3 totals 15 residues. V lost 3 bases, J lost 2 bases, and 13 bases lay in between.

The chain joins TRBV2 to TRBJ1-4; D is undetermined. CDR1 SNHLY and CDR2 FYNNEI come from the germline V gene. The V and J ends lost 0 bases and 0 bases respectively, with 11 bases between them. CDR3 size: 17 residues. This CDR3 is CASSEATQDATNEKLFF. The CDR3 DNA follows: TGTGCCAGCAGTGAAGCAACCCAGGATGCAACTAATGAAAAACTGTTTTTT.

This chain connects TRBV18 to TRBJ2-3, with a weak D call TRBD2 (6 bases). CDR3 length equals 13 residues. Between the trimmed V and J ends, which lost 5 bases and 8 bases, there was a span of 14 bases. Germline V gives CDR1 KGHSH, CDR2 LQKENI. CDR3 loop: CASSRGSGRTQYF. CDR3 sequence (DNA): TGTGCCAGCTCAAGGGGTAGCGGACGTACGCAGTATTTT. Drawing the rest from reference TRBV18 and TRBJ2-3, the complete variable domain is NAGVMQNPRHLVRRRGQEARLRCSPMKGHSHVYWYRQLPEEGLKFMVYLQKENIIDESGMPKERFSAEFPKEGPSILRIQQVVRGDSAAYFCASSRGSGRTQYFGPGTRLTVL.

The chain carries TRBV4-3 and TRBJ1-1; D is possibly TRBD1 (6 bases). CDR3 length: 15 residues. Trimming removed 0 bases at V and 2 bases at J, with 10 bases between. CDR1 and CDR2 from the germline V gene are LGHNA and YSLEER. The CDR3 nucleotides are TGCGCCAGCAGCCAAGATGACAGGCCTAACACTGAAGCTTTCTTT. As protein: CASSQDDRPNTEAFF.

The rearrangement links TRBV19 to TRBJ1-2; D is unclear. CDR1 and CDR2 (germline): LNHDA, SQIVND (reference sequence). This CDR3 has 13 residues. The V end was cut by 5 bases, the J end by 8 bases, with 15 bases between. CDR3 bases: TGTGCCAGTAGTTGGGCAGCTTTTTGGGGCTACACCTTC. Protein sequence: CASSWAAFWGYTF.

The chain couples TRBV19 to TRBJ1-1; the D gene is possibly TRBD1 (6 bases). V lost 6 bases and J lost 5, with 19 bases in between. The CDR3 sequence is 15 residues long. Germline V gene lookup returns CDR1 LNHDA and CDR2 SQIVND (reference sequence). The CDR3 loop reads CASRIGGQGSTEAFF. CDR3 nucleotides: TGTGCCAGTAGGATTGGTGGGCAGGGGAGTACTGAAGCTTTCTTT.

The V and J genes are TRBV30 and TRBJ2-7; TRBD2 is a possible D gene (6 bases). V was trimmed by 2 bases and J by 1 base, leaving 9 bases between them. CDR1 GTSNPN and CDR2 SVGIG come from the germline V gene (reference sequence). There are 13 residues in the CDR3. The CDR3 protein is CAWSSGPSYEQYF. DNA of the CDR3: TGTGCCTGGAGTAGCGGGCCTTCCTACGAGCAGTACTTC.

This clone was detected once. The J gene is TRBJ1-3, the V gene TRBV12-2. TRBV12-2 represents a pseudogene. The CDR3 is 14 amino acids. CDR3 nucleotide sequence: TGTGCAAGTCGCCCCCGGAGCTCTGGAAACACCATATATTTT. It is translated as CASRPRSSGNTIYF.

This rearrangement joins TRBV11-2 to TRBJ1-1, with a tentative D call TRBD1 (5 bases). The V end lost 1 base, the J end lost 4 bases, and 7 bases lay between the germline ends. The CDR3 has 13 amino acids. Germline CDR1 SGHAT, CDR2 FQNNGV. CDR3 residues: CASSLGGLTEAFF. The CDR3 nucleotides are TGTGCCAGCAGCTTAGGGGGACTCACTGAAGCTTTCTTT.